This TCR beta chain comes out of a study of blood T cell repertoires in COVID-19. Background on the study: From T cells, B-cell-depleted T cells, or PBMCs came the material, which was cDNA or gDNA.

Profiling relied on immunoSEQ multiplex PCR, and the TCRdb table lists in-frame clones only, not all of them. In the table there are nearly 55,000 clones, around 93% of which are singletons. The CDR3 has 18 amino acids. With 5 bases removed from V and 5 bases from J, the gap between germline ends came to 25 bases. Germline V gene lookup returns CDR1 LNHDA and CDR2 SQIVND (reference sequence). Material for sequencing was peripheral blood. The chain couples TRBV19 to TRBJ1-5; maybe TRBD1 (6 bases). This sequence originates from a woman aged 60-75 years with active or convalescent COVID-19. CDR3 coding DNA: TGTGCCAGTAGTCCTTTCGTGGGAATTGGACAGCTCCATCAGCCCCAGCATTTT. Its protein is CASSPFVGIGQLHQPQHF.